This T cell receptor beta chain was recovered during a study of Ad26.COV2.S vaccination and SARS-CoV-2 variants. Study conclusions and caveats: Substantial breadth in spike-specific CD8+ and CD4+ T cell responses was reportedly seen after vaccination. The analyses of TCR breadth and depth may have understated the size of total T cell responses. Spike-specific TCR breadth in vaccine recipients exceeded that seen in placebo recipients. Recipients of either vaccine or placebo displayed similar breadth of non-spike TCRs.

Sequenced by immunoSEQ multiplex PCR; TCRdb stores in-frame clones only, minus some. The data contain under 150,000 clones, approximately 90% of them singletons. Turning to this clone: Its matching antigen is unknown.

The CDR3 loop spans 15 amino acids. Trimming shortened V by 4 bases and J by 6 bases, and 18 bases separated the two germline ends. Germline V gene data show CDR1 as LNHDA and CDR2 as SQIVND (reference sequence). The J gene is TRBJ1-1, the V gene TRBV19, with D perhaps matching TRBD1 (5 bases). This sequence was found in a human donor who had recovered from COVID-19. Sample: peripheral blood, taken after recovery from COVID-19. CDR3 residues: CASSTQEIQGSEAFF. CDR3 nucleotides: TGTGCCAGTAGTACACAGGAAATCCAGGGATCTGAAGCTTTCTTT.